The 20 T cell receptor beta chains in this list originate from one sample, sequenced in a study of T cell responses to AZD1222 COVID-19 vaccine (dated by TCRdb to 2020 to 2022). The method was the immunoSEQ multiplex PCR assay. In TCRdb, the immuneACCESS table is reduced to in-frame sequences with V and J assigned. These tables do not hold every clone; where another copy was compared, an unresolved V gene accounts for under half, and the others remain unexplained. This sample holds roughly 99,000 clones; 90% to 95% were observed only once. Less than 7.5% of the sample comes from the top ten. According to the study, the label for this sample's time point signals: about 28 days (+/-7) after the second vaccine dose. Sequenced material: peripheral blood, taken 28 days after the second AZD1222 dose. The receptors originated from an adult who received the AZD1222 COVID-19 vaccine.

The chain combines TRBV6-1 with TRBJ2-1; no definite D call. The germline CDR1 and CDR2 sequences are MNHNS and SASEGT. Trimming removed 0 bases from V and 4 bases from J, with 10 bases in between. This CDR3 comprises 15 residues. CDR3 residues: CASSEALGSYNEQFF. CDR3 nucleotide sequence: TGTGCCAGCAGTGAAGCGCTAGGCTCGTACAATGAGCAGTTCTTC.

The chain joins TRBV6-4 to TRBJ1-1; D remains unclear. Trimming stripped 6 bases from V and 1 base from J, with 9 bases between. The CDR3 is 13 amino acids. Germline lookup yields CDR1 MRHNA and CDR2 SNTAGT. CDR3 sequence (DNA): TGTGCCAGCAGCCTAACAGAGAACACTGAAGCTTTCTTT. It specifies CASSLTENTEAFF.

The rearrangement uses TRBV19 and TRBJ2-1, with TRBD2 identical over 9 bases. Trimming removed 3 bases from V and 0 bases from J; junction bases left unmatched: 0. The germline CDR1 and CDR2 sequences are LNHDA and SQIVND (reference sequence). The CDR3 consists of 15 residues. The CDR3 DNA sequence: TGTGCCAGTAGTATTAGCGGGAGCTCCTACAATGAGCAGTTCTTC. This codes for CASSISGSSYNEQFF.

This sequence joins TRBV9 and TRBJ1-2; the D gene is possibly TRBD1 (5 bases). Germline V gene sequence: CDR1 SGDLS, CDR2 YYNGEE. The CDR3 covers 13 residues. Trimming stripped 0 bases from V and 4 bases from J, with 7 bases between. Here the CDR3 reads CASSVGGTYGYTF. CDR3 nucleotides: TGTGCCAGCAGCGTAGGTGGGACCTATGGCTACACCTTC.

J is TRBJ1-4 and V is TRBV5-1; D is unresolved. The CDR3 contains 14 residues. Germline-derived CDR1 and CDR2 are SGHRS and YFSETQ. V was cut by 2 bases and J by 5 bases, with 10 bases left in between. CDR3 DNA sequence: TGCGCCAGCAGCTTTGGACGGCCCAATGAAAAACTGTTTTTT. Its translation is CASSFGRPNEKLFF. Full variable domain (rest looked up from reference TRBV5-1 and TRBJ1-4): KAGVTQTPRYLIKTRGQQVTLSCSPISGHRSVSWYQQTPGQGLQFLFEYFSETQRNKGNFPGRFSGRQFSNSRSEMNVSTLELGDSALYLCASSFGRPNEKLFFGSGTQLSVL.

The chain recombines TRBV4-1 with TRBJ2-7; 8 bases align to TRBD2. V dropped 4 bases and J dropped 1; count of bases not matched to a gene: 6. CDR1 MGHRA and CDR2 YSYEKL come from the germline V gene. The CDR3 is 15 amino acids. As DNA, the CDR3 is TGCGCCAGCAGCCTCTGGGCGGGGGGTTCCTACGAGCAGTACTTC. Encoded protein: CASSLWAGGSYEQYF.

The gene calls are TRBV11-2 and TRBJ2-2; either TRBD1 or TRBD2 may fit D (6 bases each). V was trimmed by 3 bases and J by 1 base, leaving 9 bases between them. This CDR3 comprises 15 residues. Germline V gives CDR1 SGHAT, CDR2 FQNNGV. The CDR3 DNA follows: TGTGCCAGCAGCTTTCGGGGGCTGAACACCGGGGAGCTGTTTTTT. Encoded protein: CASSFRGLNTGELFF. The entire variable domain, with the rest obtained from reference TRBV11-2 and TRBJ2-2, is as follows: EAGVAQSPRYKIIEKRQSVAFWCNPISGHATLYWYQQILGQGPKLLIQFQNNGVVDDSQLPKDRFSAERLKGVDSTLKIQPAKLEDSAVYLCASSFRGLNTGELFFGEGSRLTVL.

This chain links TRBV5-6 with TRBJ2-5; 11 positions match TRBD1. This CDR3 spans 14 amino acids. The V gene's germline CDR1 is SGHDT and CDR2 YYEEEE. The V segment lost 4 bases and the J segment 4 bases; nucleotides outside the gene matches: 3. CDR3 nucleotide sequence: TGTGCCAGCAGCCCCGGGACAGGGGGAGAGACCCAGTACTTC. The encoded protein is CASSPGTGGETQYF.

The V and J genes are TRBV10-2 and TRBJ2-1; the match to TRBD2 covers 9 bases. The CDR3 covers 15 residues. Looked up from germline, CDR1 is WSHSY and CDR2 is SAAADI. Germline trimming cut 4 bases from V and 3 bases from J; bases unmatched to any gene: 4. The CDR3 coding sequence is TGCGCCAGCAGTGTACTAGCGGGTCACTACAATGAGCAGTTCTTC. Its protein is CASSVLAGHYNEQFF.

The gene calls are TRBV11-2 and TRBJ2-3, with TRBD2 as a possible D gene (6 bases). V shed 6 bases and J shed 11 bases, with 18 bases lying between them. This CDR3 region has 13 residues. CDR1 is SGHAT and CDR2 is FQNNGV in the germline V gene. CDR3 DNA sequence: TGTGCCAGCAGACGGGGGACTCCGGAGGAGCAGTATTTT. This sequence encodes CASRRGTPEEQYF.

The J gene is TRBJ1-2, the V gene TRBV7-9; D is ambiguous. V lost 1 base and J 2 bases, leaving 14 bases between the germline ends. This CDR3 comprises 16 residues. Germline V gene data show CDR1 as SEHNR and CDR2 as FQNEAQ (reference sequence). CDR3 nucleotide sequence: TGTGCCAGCAGCTTAGGATGGGCACGGGCCAACTATGGCTACACCTTC. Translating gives CASSLGWARANYGYTF.

DNA of the CDR3: TGTGCCAGCAGGCAGGGTGCAACTAATGAAAAACTGTTTTTT. This gives the protein CASRQGATNEKLFF. The V and J genes are TRBV6-5 and TRBJ1-4, with D tentatively TRBD1 (5 bases). V dropped 6 bases and J dropped 0 bases, with 8 bases sitting between them. Per the germline V gene, CDR1 is MNHEY and CDR2 is SVGAGI. CDR3 length: 14 amino acids.

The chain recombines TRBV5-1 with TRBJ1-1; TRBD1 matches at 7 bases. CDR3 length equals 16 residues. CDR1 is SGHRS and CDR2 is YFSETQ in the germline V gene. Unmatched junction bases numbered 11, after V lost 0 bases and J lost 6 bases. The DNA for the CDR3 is TGCGCCAGCAGCTTGGGGTCCGGGACCAGGGGGGCTGAAGCTTTCTTT. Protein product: CASSLGSGTRGAEAFF.

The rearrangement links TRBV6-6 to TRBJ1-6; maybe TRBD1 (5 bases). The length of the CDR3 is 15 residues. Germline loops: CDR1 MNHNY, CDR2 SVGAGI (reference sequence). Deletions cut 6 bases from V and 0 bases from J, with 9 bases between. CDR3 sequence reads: CASSRGASYNSPLHF. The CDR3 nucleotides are TGTGCCAGCAGCCGAGGGGCCTCCTATAATTCACCCCTCCACTTT.

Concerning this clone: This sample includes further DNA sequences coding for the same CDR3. CDR3 nucleotides: TGTGCCAGCTCACCAGGTCAGGGAAACACCATATATTTT. This translates into CASSPGQGNTIYF. The chain has TRBV18 and TRBJ1-3; D unclear. V gave up 2 bases and J gave up 4 bases, with 6 bases separating them. The CDR3 has 13 residues. From germline, CDR1 is KGHSH and CDR2 LQKENI.

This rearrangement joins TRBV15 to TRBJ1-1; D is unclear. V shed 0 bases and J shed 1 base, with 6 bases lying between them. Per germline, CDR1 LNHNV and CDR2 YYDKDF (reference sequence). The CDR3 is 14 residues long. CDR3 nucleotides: TGTGCCACCAGCAGAGATCTAGGGAACACTGAAGCTTTCTTT. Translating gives CATSRDLGNTEAFF.

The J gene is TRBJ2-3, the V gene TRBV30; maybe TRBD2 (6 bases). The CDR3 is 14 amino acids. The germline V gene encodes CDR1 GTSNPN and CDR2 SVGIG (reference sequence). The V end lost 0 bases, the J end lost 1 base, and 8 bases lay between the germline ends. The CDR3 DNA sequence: TGTGCCTGGAGTGTAAGGAGGGGCACAGATACGCAGTATTTT. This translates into CAWSVRRGTDTQYF.

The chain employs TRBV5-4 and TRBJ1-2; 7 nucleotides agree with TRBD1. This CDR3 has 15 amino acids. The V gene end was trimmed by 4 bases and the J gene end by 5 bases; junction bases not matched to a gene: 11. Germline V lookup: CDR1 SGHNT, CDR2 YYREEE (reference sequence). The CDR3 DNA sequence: TGTGCCAGCAGCAGCCTCTCGACAGGGTGGTATGGCTACACCTTC. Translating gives CASSSLSTGWYGYTF.

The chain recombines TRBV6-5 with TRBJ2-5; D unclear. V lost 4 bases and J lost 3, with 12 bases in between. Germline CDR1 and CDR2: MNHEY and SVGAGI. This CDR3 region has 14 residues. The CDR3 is CASSSRTEKETQYF. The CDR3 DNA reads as TGTGCCAGCAGTTCCCGGACGGAAAAAGAGACCCAGTACTTC.

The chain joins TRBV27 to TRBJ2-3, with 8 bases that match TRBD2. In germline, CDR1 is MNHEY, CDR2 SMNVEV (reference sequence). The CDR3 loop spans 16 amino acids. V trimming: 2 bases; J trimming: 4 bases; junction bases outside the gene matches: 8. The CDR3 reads CASSLTAGAAADTQYF. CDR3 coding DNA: TGTGCCAGCAGTTTAACAGCGGGAGCGGCCGCAGATACGCAGTATTTT.